This entry concerns a single T cell receptor (beta chain). Sequenced by immunoSEQ multiplex PCR; TCRdb stores in-frame clones only, minus some. Of around 400,000 clones in the sample, 87% are singletons; the top ten hold roughly a tenth. The entry originates in a study of blood T cell repertoires in COVID-19. The overall study: Nucleic acid was either cDNA or gDNA, and it came from T cells, B-cell-depleted T cells, or PBMCs.

The CDR3 is made up of 17 amino acids. Unmatched junction bases numbered 10, after V lost 3 bases and J lost 2 bases. The germline CDR1 and CDR2 sequences are KGHSH and LQKENI. This chain links TRBV18 with TRBJ2-7; 10 nucleotides agree with TRBD1. The source is a woman aged 25-40 years with COVID-19, enrolled during active disease. Sequencing was performed on peripheral blood. CDR3 protein: CASSPKGDRGFTYEQYF. As DNA, the CDR3 is TGTGCCAGCTCACCCAAGGGGGACAGGGGCTTCACCTACGAGCAGTACTTC.